One T cell receptor beta chain is described in this entry. Its target antigen remains unknown. Base quality data are lacking; no much larger clone is found one base away. The library was made by RT-PCR. Sequenced using an Illumina HiSeq 2500. TCRdb applied fastp at Q25 and MiXCR to the public reads, then kept only in-frame beta chains. Records with the same CDR3 protein are collapsed into one entry carrying the most frequent genes and DNA. The sample profile shows 600,000 to 700,000 distinct CDR3 sequences; 12% to 15% of them were found once. Roughly 7.2% of the sample is taken by the ten largest. The sample comes from a study of response to subunit inactivated influenza vaccine (dated by TCRdb to the late 2010s). About the full investigation: The study used deep quantitative T cell receptor repertoire profiling to track responses to a trivalent subunit inactivated influenza vaccine. The paper's findings and limits, for the study overall: It was suggested by the authors that each seasonal influenza vaccination may recruit only a limited number of new T cells.

This receptor was obtained from a man in his fifties or sixties who received an inactivated influenza vaccine. Donor details come from another sample of the same person, matched by shared clones. This material consisted of PBMCs from blood, taken 14 to 15 days before vaccination.

The DNA reads TGCGCCAGCAGCCCGTCCCCTTCTAATACGCAGTATTTT. It encodes CASSPSPSNTQYF. Recombination joined TRBV4-3 with TRBJ2-3; there is no confident call for the D gene. Inclusive of the bounding cysteine and phenylalanine, the CDR3 is 13 residues long. The CDR3 DNA has 39 bases and is translated from base 1. The junction carries 12 bases between V and J, which are trimmed by 4 bases and 7 bases respectively. According to the germline V gene, CDR1 reads LGHNA and CDR2 reads YSLEER.